This T cell receptor beta chain was recovered during a study of T cells in Graves' hyperthyroidism and ophthalmopathy (dated by TCRdb to the late 2010s). Study-wide context: Peripheral blood was sampled at the time of initial diagnosis, prior to any treatment. To identify TCR V-J signatures that set the groups apart, the researchers used a discovery cohort of 90 to 100 patients, made up of 43 with Graves' ophthalmopathy and 55 to 65 with stable Graves' hyperthyroidism. Prospective prediction of ophthalmopathy was tested in an independent validation cohort consisting of 18 hyperthyroidism patients and approximately 16 patients who later progressed to ophthalmopathy. For training and testing, the 95 to 100 patients in the discovery cohort were randomly divided in a 7:3 ratio. Thyroid tissue and blood T-cell repertoires from several Graves' hyperthyroidism patients were also compared in the study. Once sampling was done, hyperthyroidism patients were given methimazole at a starting dose of 30 mg daily, whereas ophthalmopathy patients were given high-dose intravenous methylprednisolone. According to the paper, TCR Vbeta CDR3 sequencing was carried out on roughly 130 peripheral blood samples, which came from more than 40 ophthalmopathy, approximately 72 hyperthyroidism and roughly 17 progressor patients.

The TCR beta CDR3 regions were amplified from RNA transcripts. The TCR CDR3 was subjected to a first round of RT-PCR using the HTBI primer set and the Qiagen OneStep RT-PCR kit. A second multiplex PCR round built the libraries, followed by size selection and purification. Sequencing of the libraries was done on an Illumina HiSeq2000 using paired-end 100 bp reads. In the paper's pipeline: SOAPnuke was used to process the raw data, throwing out any read that contained adapters or uncalled bases, had a mean Phred below 15, or lacked an exact constant-primer or identifier match. High-quality paired reads were merged with COPE v1.2.5, and unique nucleotide sequences were defined as clonotypes. MiTCR v1.1 was used to align clonotypes to the IMGT TRBV, TRBD and TRBJ reference segments. Only V-J combinations with frequency above 0.0001, covering 99.2% of repertoires, were analysed. The TCS score was defined as F50 (clonal expansion) divided by E x V (chaos), with BLOSUM62-based TCRdist calculated between CDR3 peptides within each V-J. Welch's t-statistics and random forest reduced fewer than 550 V-J features to 13, which were used in a naive Bayes classifier (R e1071). TCRdb reworked the public reads: Q25 trimming with fastp, MiXCR clone assembly, productive beta chains retained. Under each unique CDR3 protein, matching rows form one entry showing the most common genes and DNA. None of the V and J calls come from the authors' own analysis; TCRdb made them. This sample lists roughly 520,000 distinct CDR3 sequences; approximately 24% were detected once. The ten largest make up around 11% of the sample.

This clonotype was counted ten times or more. This clone's antigen is unknown. Nothing much larger sits one base from this clone, and base qualities are not available. General findings and caveats noted by the study authors: In validation, progression to ophthalmopathy was predicted by the model with roughly 71% sensitivity and nearly 75% specificity, a median of around 5.9 months before onset. Sample size was not statistically predetermined, and blinding of investigators to group allocation was not performed. Most expanded thyroid clonotypes (frequency above 0.001) were also detected in blood, suggesting blood repertoires may reflect thyroid immune responses. In cross-validation, a model built on a 13 V-J signature told ophthalmopathy apart from stable hyperthyroidism with 85% to 90% sensitivity and roughly 82% specificity, and in testing the same model reached 80%/75%.

Ophthalmopathy patients had moderately to severely active disease, with a Clinical Activity Score of 3 or more, a NOSPECS grade of 4 or more, and a disease duration of less than 3 months. Exclusion was applied to patients with uncontrolled infections, other autoimmune diseases, pregnancy or lactation. Clinical symptoms, serum thyroxine and TRAb, thyroid ultrasound, and orbital computed tomography formed the basis for the diagnoses. PBMCs were isolated from more than 8 ml of fresh peripheral blood by Ficoll-Paque density gradient centrifugation. Trizol reagent was used to extract total RNA, and RNA quality was then checked on an Agilent 2100 Bioanalyzer. Sequencing was done on a sample of blood. This receptor was taken from a woman in her thirties with Graves' ophthalmopathy.

In nucleotide form, the sequence is TGCGCCAGCAGCGAGAGGGGACTAGCGGGAAACACCGGGGAGCTGTTTTTT. Its coded protein is CASSERGLAGNTGELFF. In this chain, TRBV10-1 is recombined with TRBJ2-2; 13 junctional bases match TRBD2. The germline V gene (reference sequence) provides CDR1 WNHNN and CDR2 SYGVQD. Including the terminal cysteine and phenylalanine, the CDR3 comprises 17 residues. Only the CDR3 DNA is retained, 51 bases long and in frame from the first base. Germline trimming amounts to 6 bases on V and 2 bases on J, with 6 as the count of junction bases outside the gene matches.